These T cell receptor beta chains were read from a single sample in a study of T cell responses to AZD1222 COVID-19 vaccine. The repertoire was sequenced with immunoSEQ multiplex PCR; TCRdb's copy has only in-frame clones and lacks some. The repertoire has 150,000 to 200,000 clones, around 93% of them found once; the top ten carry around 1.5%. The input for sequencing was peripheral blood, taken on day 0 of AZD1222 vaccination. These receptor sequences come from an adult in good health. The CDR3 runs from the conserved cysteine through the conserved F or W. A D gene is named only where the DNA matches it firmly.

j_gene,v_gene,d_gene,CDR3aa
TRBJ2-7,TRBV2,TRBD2,CASSEAGSGIYEQYF
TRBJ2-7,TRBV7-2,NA,CASSFTGYEQYF
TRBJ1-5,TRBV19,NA,CASSPPGTPYSNQPQHF
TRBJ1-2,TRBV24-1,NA,CATSDPDQDYGYTF
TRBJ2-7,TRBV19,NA,CASSMGLAYEQYF
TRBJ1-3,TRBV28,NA,CASTGSGNTIYF
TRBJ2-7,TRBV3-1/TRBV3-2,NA,CASSQDSPYEQYF
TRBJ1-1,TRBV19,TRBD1,CASSIGQGYTEAFF
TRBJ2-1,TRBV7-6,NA,CASSGTNNEQFF
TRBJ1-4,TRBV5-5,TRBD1,CASSSGTGFNEKLFF
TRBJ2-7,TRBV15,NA,CATRLGNEQYF
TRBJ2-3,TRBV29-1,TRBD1,CSVARQGHTDTQYF
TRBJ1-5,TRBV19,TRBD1,CASSMGDRGRWPQHF
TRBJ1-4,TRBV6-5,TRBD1,CASSRTGQREKLFF
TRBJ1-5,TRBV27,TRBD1,CASSLSAGQGEPWPQHF
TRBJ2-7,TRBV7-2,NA,CASSLLSSGAYEQYF
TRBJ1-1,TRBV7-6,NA,CASSPDSMNTEAFF
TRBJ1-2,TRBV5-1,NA,CASSLTPSDHYTF
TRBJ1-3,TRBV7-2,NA,CASSSRGAGNTIYF
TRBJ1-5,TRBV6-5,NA,CASSLDPSSNQPQHF
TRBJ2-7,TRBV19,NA,CASSIDVETVYYEQYF
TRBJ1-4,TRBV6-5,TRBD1,CASSYRTGNEKLFF
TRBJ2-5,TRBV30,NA,CAWTSVLQETQYF
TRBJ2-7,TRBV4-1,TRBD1,CASSQGYGTGYEQYF
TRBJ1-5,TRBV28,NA,CASKEFRFLNQPQHF
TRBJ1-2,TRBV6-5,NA,CASREDRDGGYTF
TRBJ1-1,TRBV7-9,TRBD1,CASSRWTGDTITVTEAFF
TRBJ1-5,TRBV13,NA,CASSRNGPNGNQPQHF
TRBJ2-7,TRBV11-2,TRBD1,CASSLGSDRGLEQYF
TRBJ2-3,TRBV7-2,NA,CASSFRGVDTQYF
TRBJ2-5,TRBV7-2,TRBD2,CASSLGGLAGQETQYF
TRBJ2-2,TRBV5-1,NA,CASSSDVAGELFF
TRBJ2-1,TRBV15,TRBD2,CATSSGTSKSNEQFF
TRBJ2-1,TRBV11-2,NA,CASSLVYASSYNEQFF
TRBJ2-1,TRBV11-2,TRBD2,CASRLSGEINEQFF
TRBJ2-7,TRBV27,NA,CASSFGGDSEQYF
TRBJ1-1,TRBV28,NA,CASSLWQGRALNTEAFF
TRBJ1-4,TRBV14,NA,CASSQRQATNEKLFF
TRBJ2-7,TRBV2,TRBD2,CASSETVTSGNNEQYF